This T cell receptor beta chain was sequenced for a study of blood T cell repertoires in COVID-19. Repertoires were generated with immunoSEQ multiplex PCR, while TCRdb's copy carries only in-frame clones and drops some. The data hold about 240,000 clones, with about nine tenths observed a single time. Only a few counts were recorded for this clone. The V gene's germline CDR1 is MNHEY and CDR2 SVGAGI. The CDR3 has 15 amino acids. V gave up 7 bases and J gave up 4 bases, with 20 bases separating them. The chain carries TRBV6-5 and TRBJ2-7; the D gene is possibly TRBD1 (6 bases). The origin of this receptor is a man between 60 and 75 years old with acute or convalescent COVID-19. Sequencing input: peripheral blood. The CDR3 DNA sequence: TGTGCCAGCACCTCCCAGGGGATTGGATCGTACGAGCAGTACTTC. Its protein is CASTSQGIGSYEQYF.